The clone carrying this T cell receptor beta chain was seen a few times. Its antigen is unknown. Total RNA extraction produced at least 5 micrograms (per sample) for the study. This specimen belongs to a study of blood T cells in healthy people across ages. Whole-study context: Per every two T cells, about one barcoded beta molecule was captured by template switching. Findings and limits, study-wide: Not knowing donor CMV status may have confounded expanded clonotype changes.

A J-beta primer mix and a sample-barcoded 5' primer were used in a second PCR of roughly 6 to 12 cycles. TCRdb reanalysed the 5' RACE reads using MiXCR and keeps one entry per CDR3 protein. This table has about 1.6 million distinct CDR3 sequences, about 31% appearing once. The sample taken for sequencing was blood. This clonotype originated in a woman aged 25 to 45 in good health.

The CDR3 nucleotides read TGTGCCAGCAGCCCGACACTTGGGACTAGCGCCCGCACAGATACGCAGTATTTT. It translates to CASSPTLGTSARTDTQYF. V usage is TRBV7-9 and J usage is TRBJ2-3; 10 bases match TRBD2. The CDR3 covers 18 residues. V lost 5 bases to trimming and J lost 1 base; unmatched junction nucleotides: 12. CDR1 is SEHNR and CDR2 is FQNEAQ in the germline V gene (reference sequence). Looking up the rest from reference TRBV7-9 and TRBJ2-3 gives the full variable domain: DTGVSQNPRHKITKRGQNVTFRCDPISEHNRLYWYRQTLGQGPEFLTYFQNEAQLEKSRLLSDRFSAERPKGSFSTLEIQRTEQGDSAMYLCASSPTLGTSARTDTQYFGPGTRLTVL.